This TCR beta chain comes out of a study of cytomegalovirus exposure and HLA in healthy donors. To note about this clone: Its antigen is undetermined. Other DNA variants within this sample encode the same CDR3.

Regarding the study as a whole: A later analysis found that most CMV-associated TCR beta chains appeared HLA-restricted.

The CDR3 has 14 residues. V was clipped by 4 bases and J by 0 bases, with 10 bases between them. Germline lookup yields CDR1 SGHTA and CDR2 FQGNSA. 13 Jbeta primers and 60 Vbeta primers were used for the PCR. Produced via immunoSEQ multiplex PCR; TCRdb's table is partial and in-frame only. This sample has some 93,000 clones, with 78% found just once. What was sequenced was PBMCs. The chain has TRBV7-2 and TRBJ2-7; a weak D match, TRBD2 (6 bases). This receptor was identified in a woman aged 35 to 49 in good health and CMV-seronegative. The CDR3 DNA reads TGTGCCAGCAGCTCCGGGGGAAGCTCCTACGAGCAGTACTTC. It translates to CASSSGGSSYEQYF.